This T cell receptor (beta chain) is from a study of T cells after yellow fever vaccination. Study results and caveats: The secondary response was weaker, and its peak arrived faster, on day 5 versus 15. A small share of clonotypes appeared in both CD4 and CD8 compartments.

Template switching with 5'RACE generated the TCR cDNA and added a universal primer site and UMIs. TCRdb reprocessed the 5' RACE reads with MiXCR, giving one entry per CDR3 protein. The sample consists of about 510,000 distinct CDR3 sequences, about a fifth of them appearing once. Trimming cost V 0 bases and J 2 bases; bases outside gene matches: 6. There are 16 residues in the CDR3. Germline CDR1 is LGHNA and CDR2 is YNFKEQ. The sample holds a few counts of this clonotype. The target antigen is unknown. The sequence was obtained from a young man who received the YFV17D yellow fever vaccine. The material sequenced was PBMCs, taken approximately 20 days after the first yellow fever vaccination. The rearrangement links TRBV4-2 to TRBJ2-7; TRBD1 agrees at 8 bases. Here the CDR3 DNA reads TGTGCCAGCAGCCAAGATCCCGGACAGGGCCCCTACGAGCAGTACTTC. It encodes CASSQDPGQGPYEQYF.